The 8 T cell receptor beta chains in this list originate from one sample, sequenced in a study of shared clonotypes between healthy human individuals. The method was immunoSEQ multiplex PCR; TCRdb's version includes in-frame clones alone and lacks a portion of them. The sample carries about 980,000 clones, 76% recorded once. Sequencing was done on a sample of memory CD4+ T cells sorted from blood. Subset here: CD45RA-negative fraction. The receptors derive from a man younger than 30 in good health.

The chain carries TRBV7-9 and TRBJ2-3; maybe TRBD2 (6 bases). Germline V gene sequence: CDR1 SEHNR, CDR2 FQNEAQ (reference sequence). This CDR3 is built from 15 residues. Trimming removed 3 bases from V and 2 bases from J, with 12 bases in between. The CDR3 DNA is TGTGCCAGCAGCTTTACTGGGACTCTCACAGATACGCAGTATTTT. It is translated as CASSFTGTLTDTQYF.

V is TRBV7-9 and J is TRBJ2-5; D may be TRBD1 or TRBD2 (6 bases each). Trimming shortened V by 5 bases and J by 4 bases, and 14 bases separated the two germline ends. In germline, CDR1 is SEHNR, CDR2 FQNEAQ (reference sequence). The CDR3 spans 14 residues. The CDR3, as DNA: TGTGCCAGCAGCCAAGCCAGGGGAGGAGAGACCCAGTACTTC. Protein sequence: CASSQARGGETQYF.

This chain joins TRBV25-1 and TRBJ2-2; 9 bases agree with TRBD2. V lost 1 base and J lost 4; bases outside the gene matches: 10. The CDR3 consists of 18 residues. Germline assignment: CDR1 MGHDK and CDR2 SYGVNS. The CDR3 nucleotides read TGTGCCAGCAGTGAATCTGGCGGGAGGGCGACGGTCACCGGGGAGCTGTTTTTT. It is translated as CASSESGGRATVTGELFF.

This chain joins TRBV18 and TRBJ2-7; D perhaps matches TRBD2 (5 bases). V was clipped by 1 base and J by 0 bases, with 10 bases between them. Germline CDR1 and CDR2: KGHSH and LQKENI. The CDR3 contains 15 residues. The CDR3 sequence: CASSPLATSSYEQYF. CDR3 in DNA: TGTGCCAGCTCACCACTAGCGACAAGCTCCTACGAGCAGTACTTC.

To note about this clone: Other DNA sequences in the sample encode the same CDR3. This chain connects TRBV18 to TRBJ2-2; D is perhaps TRBD1 (5 bases). The V and J ends lost 3 bases and 2 bases respectively, with 7 bases between them. The CDR3 loop spans 14 amino acids. Germline lookup yields CDR1 KGHSH and CDR2 LQKENI. The CDR3 DNA reads TGTGCCAGCTCACCTCAGGGTAACACCGGGGAGCTGTTTTTT. Encoded protein: CASSPQGNTGELFF. Full variable domain (missing parts from reference TRBV18 and TRBJ2-2): NAGVMQNPRHLVRRRGQEARLRCSPMKGHSHVYWYRQLPEEGLKFMVYLQKENIIDESGMPKERFSAEFPKEGPSILRIQQVVRGDSAAYFCASSPQGNTGELFFGEGSRLTVL.

The J gene is TRBJ2-3, the V gene TRBV7-4; the match to TRBD2 covers 11 bases. The CDR3 has 20 residues. With 1 base clipped from V and 2 bases from J, the junction kept 14 bases outside the gene matches. CDR1 and CDR2 (germline): SGHVT, SQSDAQ. CDR3 in amino acids: CASSLELLTGTSGLTDTQYF. CDR3 coding DNA: TGTGCCAGCAGCTTAGAGCTATTAACCGGGACTAGCGGACTCACAGATACGCAGTATTTT.

This clone has a handful of counts. The identical CDR3 is also encoded by other nucleotide sequences in the sample. V and J are TRBV7-9 and TRBJ1-5, with a possible D match to TRBD1 (6 bases). The germline V gene has CDR1 SEHNR and CDR2 FQNEAQ (reference sequence). This CDR3 region has 15 residues. V lost 4 bases to trimming and J lost 4 bases, with 14 bases between them. The CDR3 bases are TGTGCCAGCAGCTCATCTGGGACAAAAAATCAGCCCCAGCATTTT. It codes for CASSSSGTKNQPQHF.

This chain joins TRBV10-3 and TRBJ1-5; D is possibly TRBD1 (5 bases). From germline, CDR1 is ENHRY and CDR2 SYGVKD. The CDR3 spans 13 residues. Trimming shortened V by 8 bases and J by 1 base, and 9 bases separated the two germline ends. The CDR3 DNA is TGTGCCATCGGGGACCCCAGCAATCAGCCCCAGCATTTT. Translated, it gives CAIGDPSNQPQHF.